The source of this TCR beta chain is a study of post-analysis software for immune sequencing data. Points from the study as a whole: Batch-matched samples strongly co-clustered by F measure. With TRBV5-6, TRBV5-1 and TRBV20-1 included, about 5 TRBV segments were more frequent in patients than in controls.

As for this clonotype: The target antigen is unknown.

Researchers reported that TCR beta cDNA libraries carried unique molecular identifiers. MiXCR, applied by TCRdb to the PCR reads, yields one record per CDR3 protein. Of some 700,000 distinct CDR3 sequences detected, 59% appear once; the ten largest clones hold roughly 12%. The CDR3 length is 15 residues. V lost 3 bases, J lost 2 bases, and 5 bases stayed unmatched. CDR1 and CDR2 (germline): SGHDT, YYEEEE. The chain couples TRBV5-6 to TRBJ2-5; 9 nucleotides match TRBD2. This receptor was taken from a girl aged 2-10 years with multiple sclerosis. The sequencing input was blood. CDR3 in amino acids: CASSSLTSGQETQYF. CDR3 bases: TGTGCCAGCAGCTCCTTGACTAGCGGTCAAGAGACCCAGTACTTC.